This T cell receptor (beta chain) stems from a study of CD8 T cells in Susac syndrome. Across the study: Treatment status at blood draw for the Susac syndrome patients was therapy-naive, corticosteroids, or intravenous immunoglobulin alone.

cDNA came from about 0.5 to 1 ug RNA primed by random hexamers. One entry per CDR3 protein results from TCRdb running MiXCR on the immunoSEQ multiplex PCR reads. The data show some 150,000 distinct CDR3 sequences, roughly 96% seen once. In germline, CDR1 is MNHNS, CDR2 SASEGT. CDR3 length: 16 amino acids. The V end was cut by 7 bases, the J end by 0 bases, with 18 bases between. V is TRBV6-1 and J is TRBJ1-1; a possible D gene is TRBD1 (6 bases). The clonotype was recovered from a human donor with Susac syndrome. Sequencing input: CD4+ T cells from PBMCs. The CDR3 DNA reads TGTGCCAGCACCCCCCGCGGACAGACACTGAACACTGAAGCTTTCTTT. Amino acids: CASTPRGQTLNTEAFF.